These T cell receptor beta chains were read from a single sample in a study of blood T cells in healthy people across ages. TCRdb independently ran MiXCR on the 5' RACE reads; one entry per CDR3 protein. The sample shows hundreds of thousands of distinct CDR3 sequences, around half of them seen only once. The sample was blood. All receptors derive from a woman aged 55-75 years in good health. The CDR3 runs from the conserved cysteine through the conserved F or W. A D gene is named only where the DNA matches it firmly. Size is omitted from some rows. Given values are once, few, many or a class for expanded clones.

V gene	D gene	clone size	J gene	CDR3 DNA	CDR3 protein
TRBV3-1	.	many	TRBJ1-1	TGTGCCAGCAGTCTAGTCCGGGACACTGAAGCTTTCTTT	CASSLVRDTEAFF
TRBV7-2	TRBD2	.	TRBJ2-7	TGTGCCAGCAGCTTACGCGGGACTAGCGGGAGAGTTCTCGGCTACGAGCAGTACTTC	CASSLRGTSGRVLGYEQYF
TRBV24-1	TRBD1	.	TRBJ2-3	TGTGCCACCAGCGTTGCCACCCGGACAGGGGGAAACACAGATACGCAGTATTTT	CATSVATRTGGNTDTQYF
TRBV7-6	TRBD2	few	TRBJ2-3	TGTGCCAGCAGCTTAGGTCCTAGCGGGAGTACAGATACGCAGTATTTT	CASSLGPSGSTDTQYF
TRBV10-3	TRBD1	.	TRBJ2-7	TGTGCCAACGGACAGGGGTGCGAGCAGTACTTC	CANGQGCEQYF
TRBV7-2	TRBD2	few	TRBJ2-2	TGTGCCAGCAGCTTAGGGGCCCTAGCGGGAAACACCGGGGAGCTGTTTTTT	CASSLGALAGNTGELFF
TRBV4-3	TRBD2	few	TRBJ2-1	TGCGCCAGCAGCCAAAGGGGCGGGAGGAACGGTGAGCAGTTCTTC	CASSQRGGRNGEQFF
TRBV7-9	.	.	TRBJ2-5	TGTGCCAGCAGCTTATTTAAGGGGGGCAGTGAGCAGTACTTC	CASSLFKGGSEQYF
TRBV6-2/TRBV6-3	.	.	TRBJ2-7	TGTGCCAGCAGTGTTGACTGGGACTCCTACGAGCAGTACTTC	CASSVDWDSYEQYF
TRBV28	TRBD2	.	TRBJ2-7	TGTGCCAGCAGCACCACAGTGGGAGGGAACGGGCAGTACTTC	CASSTTVGGNGQYF